The 25 T cell receptor beta chains given below trace back to one sample, sequenced in a study of beta chain features in type 1 diabetes (dated by TCRdb to the late 2010s). No antigen has been identified for these receptors. Library prep was done by the immunoSEQ multiplex PCR assay. The entire isolated RNA was reverse transcribed using the High Capacity cDNA Reverse Transcription Kit, and thus expressed TCRB transcripts were sequenced. TCRdb retrieved this table from immuneACCESS and kept in-frame rearrangements only. Not all clones are present; in checked studies, unresolved V genes account for under half, and no reason is known for the remainder. For this sample the table gives about 150,000 clones, of which about a tenth were detected only once. Approximately 0.5% of the sample rests with the top ten. General findings and caveats noted by the study authors: In all four CD4+ subsets, TCRB CDR3 length was moderately but significantly shorter in type 1 diabetes patients.

Material: central memory CD4+ T cells from blood. The source of these receptors is a man aged 25 to 40 with type 1 diabetes.

The rearrangement links TRBV28 to TRBJ1-1; D might be TRBD1 (5 bases). V gave up 7 bases and J gave up 1 base, with 13 bases separating them. This CDR3 has 14 amino acids. Germline-derived CDR1 and CDR2 are MDHEN and SYDVKM. DNA for the CDR3: TGTGCCAGCACCGTGGGGCAGCAGAACACTGAAGCTTTCTTT. This codes for CASTVGQQNTEAFF.

The V and J genes are TRBV15 and TRBJ1-5; 12 nucleotides line up with TRBD1. V lost 3 bases, J lost 8 bases, and 5 bases stayed unmatched. The CDR3 extends over 15 amino acids. The germline CDR1 and CDR2 sequences are LNHNV and YYDKDF (reference sequence). The CDR3: CATSRGQGAGEPQHF. Here the CDR3 DNA reads TGTGCCACCAGCAGGGGACAGGGGGCCGGGGAGCCCCAGCATTTT. Based on the CDR3 plus reference TRBV15 and TRBJ1-5, the full variable domain is DAMVIQNPRYQVTQFGKPVTLSCSQTLNHNVMYWYQQKSSQAPKLLFHYYDKDFNNEADTPDNFQSRRPNTSFCFLDIRSPGLGDTAMYLCATSRGQGAGEPQHFGDGTRLSIL.

The chain carries TRBV18 and TRBJ2-5; D is possibly TRBD1 (6 bases). With 2 bases removed from V and 3 bases from J, the gap between germline ends came to 10 bases. Germline loops: CDR1 KGHSH, CDR2 LQKENI. This CDR3 has 14 amino acids. CDR3 coding DNA: TGTGCCAGCTCACCATCAGGGGCTGAAGAGACCCAGTACTTC. This sequence encodes CASSPSGAEETQYF.

This clone was seen a few times. The chain recombines TRBV5-1 with TRBJ2-7; 8 bases line up with TRBD2. V dropped 2 bases and J dropped 3; count of bases not matched to a gene: 4. The CDR3 contains 14 residues. Per the germline V gene, CDR1 is SGHRS and CDR2 is YFSETQ. CDR3 residues: CASSLSGRGYEQYF. In DNA form, the CDR3 reads TGCGCCAGCAGCTTAAGCGGGAGAGGCTACGAGCAGTACTTC.

This clone came up a few times. This chain connects TRBV30 to TRBJ2-1; D gene uncertain. The CDR3 has 13 amino acids. CDR1 and CDR2 (germline): GTSNPN, SVGIG (reference sequence). Trimming stripped 5 bases from V and 0 bases from J, with 8 bases between. This chain's CDR3 is CAWATSSYNEQFF. CDR3 coding DNA: TGTGCCTGGGCTACCTCCTCCTACAATGAGCAGTTCTTC.

The chain links TRBV29-1 to TRBJ2-3, with TRBD1 matching 7 bases. CDR1 and CDR2 from the germline V gene are SQVTM and ANQGSEA. V lost 4 bases, J lost 3 bases, and 7 bases stayed unmatched. The CDR3 totals 14 residues. CDR3 residues: CSVGLGQSTDTQYF. DNA for the CDR3: TGCAGCGTTGGATTGGGACAGAGTACAGATACGCAGTATTTT.

This chain uses TRBV6-1 with TRBJ2-5; D gene uncertain. Germline-derived CDR1 and CDR2 are MNHNS and SASEGT. The CDR3 consists of 12 residues. Trimming stripped 6 bases from V and 5 bases from J, with 10 bases between. In nucleotides, the CDR3 is TGTGCCAGCAGCTCGCGGCCGGAGACCCAGTACTTC. Translating it yields CASSSRPETQYF.

This clone has only a few counts. Other DNA sequences in the same sample also yield this CDR3. The rearrangement links TRBV14 to TRBJ1-1; D perhaps matches TRBD1 (6 bases). The germline V gene has CDR1 SGHDN and CDR2 FVKESK. Trimming took off 4 bases at V and 0 bases at J, with 12 bases between the two ends. The CDR3 is 15 residues long. CDR3 region: CASSPRGALNTEAFF. DNA for the CDR3: TGTGCCAGCAGCCCCCGGGGGGCTTTGAACACTGAAGCTTTCTTT.

The V gene is TRBV7-2, the J gene TRBJ1-3; no clear D gene. The ends were cut back, 2 bases at V and 4 bases at J, with 6 bases in the middle. The germline V gene has CDR1 SGHTA and CDR2 FQGNSA. CDR3 length: 13 residues. CDR3 DNA sequence: TGTGCCAGCAGCTTAACTTCCGGAAACACCATATATTTT. It codes for CASSLTSGNTIYF.

CDR3 nucleotide sequence: TGTGCCAGCAGCGCGAGGGGGCAGGGGCACAGCTACACCTTC. Its translation: CASSARGQGHSYTF. The J gene is TRBJ1-2, the V gene TRBV9; TRBD1 matches at 7 bases. The V gene's germline CDR1 is SGDLS and CDR2 YYNGEE. J gave up 9 bases and V 3 bases, and 11 bases lay outside the gene matches. The CDR3 sequence is 14 residues long.

This clone was counted between two and nine times. V and J are TRBV10-3 and TRBJ2-7; 9 bases align to TRBD2. V trimming: 4 bases; J trimming: 3 bases; junction bases outside the gene matches: 7. CDR3 length: 15 residues. CDR1 and CDR2 (germline): ENHRY, SYGVKD. For the CDR3, the DNA is TGTGCCATCAGTGGGGCTAGCGGGAATCTCTACGAGCAGTACTTC. It encodes CAISGASGNLYEQYF.

The V gene is TRBV7-9, the J gene TRBJ2-4; TRBD1 matches 7 bases. Germline V gene data show CDR1 as SEHNR and CDR2 as FQNEAQ (reference sequence). This CDR3 has 16 amino acids. Trimming took 5 bases from V and 3 from J; bases not matched to a gene: 10. This chain's CDR3 is CASSGGQSTVKNIQYF. The CDR3 DNA reads TGTGCCAGCAGCGGGGGACAGTCGACGGTCAAAAACATTCAGTACTTC.

This rearrangement joins TRBV27 to TRBJ2-5; TRBD1 agrees at 10 bases. The DNA matches TRBJ2-7 better at its end, which makes the J call doubtful. The CDR3 loop spans 14 amino acids. CDR1 is MNHEY and CDR2 is SMNVEV in the germline V gene (reference sequence). CDR3 nucleotide sequence: TGTGCCAGCTCCCGGACAGGGGGACGCTACGAGCAGTACTTC. Its translation: CASSRTGGRYEQYF.

This clone was seen more than once but under ten times. This chain links TRBV4-3 with TRBJ2-5, with 7 nucleotides matching TRBD1. The CDR3 totals 16 residues. The germline CDR1 and CDR2 sequences are LGHNA and YSLEER. V lost 0 bases to trimming and J lost 9 bases; unmatched junction nucleotides: 13. In DNA, the CDR3 is TGCGCCAGCAGCCAAGATACAGGGGCCAGCCAGAGGGCCCAGTACTTC. Protein product: CASSQDTGASQRAQYF.

The V and J genes are TRBV7-9 and TRBJ2-7; 13 bases match TRBD2. Germline CDR1 and CDR2: SEHNR and FQNEAQ (reference sequence). J lost 2 bases, V lost 5 bases, and 6 bases had no gene match. The CDR3 contains 16 residues. DNA for the CDR3: TGTGCCAGCAGCCATGGACTAGCGGGAGCCACCTACGAGCAGTACTTC. As protein: CASSHGLAGATYEQYF.

This clone was detected a few times. The chain carries TRBV5-1 and TRBJ2-3, with D perhaps TRBD1 (5 bases). Trimming cost V 2 bases and J 2 bases, with 12 bases left between them. In germline, CDR1 is SGHRS, CDR2 YFSETQ. The CDR3 length is 15 residues. The CDR3 DNA is TGCGCCAGCAGCTTCGGACAACCGGTCACAGATACGCAGTATTTT. This sequence encodes CASSFGQPVTDTQYF. Full variable domain (missing parts from reference TRBV5-1 and TRBJ2-3): KAGVTQTPRYLIKTRGQQVTLSCSPISGHRSVSWYQQTPGQGLQFLFEYFSETQRNKGNFPGRFSGRQFSNSRSEMNVSTLELGDSALYLCASSFGQPVTDTQYFGPGTRLTVL.

There are many counts of this clone. The V and J genes are TRBV5-4 and TRBJ2-7, with 13 positions matching TRBD2. Germline CDR1 and CDR2: SGHNT and YYREEE (reference sequence). There are 16 residues in the CDR3. Germline trimming cut 3 bases from V and 2 bases from J; bases unmatched to any gene: 5. CDR3 sequence (DNA): TGTGCCAGCAGCTCGGGACTAGCGGGGACCACCTACGAGCAGTACTTC. Translating it yields CASSSGLAGTTYEQYF. The full variable domain, in which reference TRBV5-4 and TRBJ2-7 provide the parts outside the CDR3, is ETGVTQSPTHLIKTRGQQVTLRCSSQSGHNTVSWYQQALGQGPQFIFQYYREEENGRGNFPPRFSGLQFPNYSSELNVNALELDDSALYLCASSSGLAGTTYEQYFGPGTRLTVT.

In its sample, this clone was seen a few times. The chain recombines TRBV29-1 with TRBJ2-1; weak D call: TRBD2 (6 bases). Germline CDR1 reads SQVTM; CDR2 reads ANQGSEA. The length of the CDR3 is 14 residues. V was cut by 4 bases and J by 8 bases, with 18 bases left in between. CDR3 in DNA: TGCAGCGTTGCCGGAGGGCTGGAGGGTGATGAGCAGTTCTTC. It codes for CSVAGGLEGDEQFF.

In the case of this clone: This sample also contains other DNA sequences that code for the same CDR3. This rearrangement joins TRBV7-2 to TRBJ2-7; 12 bases line up with TRBD2. In germline, CDR1 is SGHTA, CDR2 FQGNSA. There are 15 residues in the CDR3. V was pared by 3 bases and J by 0 bases, with 0 bases of the junction left unmatched. The CDR3 bases are TGTGCCAGCAGCTTGACTAGCGGGAGCTCCTACGAGCAGTACTTC. It specifies CASSLTSGSSYEQYF.

The V call is TRBV6-6, the J call TRBJ2-2; 11 bases align to TRBD2. From germline, CDR1 is MNHNY and CDR2 SVGAGI (reference sequence). Germline trimming cut 5 bases from V and 7 bases from J; bases unmatched to any gene: 9. The CDR3 contains 16 residues. CDR3 DNA: TGTGCCAGCAGTCCAACTAGCGGGAGTTTATACGGGGAGCTGTTTTTT. It yields the protein CASSPTSGSLYGELFF.

The V and J genes are TRBV9 and TRBJ1-1; D is unresolved. The CDR3 is 14 amino acids. Trimming removed 0 bases at V and 5 bases at J, with 11 bases between. CDR1 and CDR2 from the germline V gene are SGDLS and YYNGEE. The CDR3 loop is CASSVDEGWTEAFF. CDR3 bases: TGTGCCAGCAGCGTAGACGAGGGTTGGACTGAAGCTTTCTTT.

The sample holds a few counts of this clone. This rearrangement joins TRBV2 to TRBJ1-2; 8 bases fit TRBD1. The CDR3 covers 13 residues. In germline, CDR1 is SNHLY, CDR2 FYNNEI. The ends lost 4 bases at V and 7 bases at J; junction bases unmatched: 5. In DNA, the CDR3 is TGTGCCAGCAGTGGACAGGGGAACGTTGGCTACACCTTC. Amino acid sequence: CASSGQGNVGYTF.

There are a few counts of this clone. This chain joins TRBV6-1 and TRBJ2-1; 8 bases match TRBD1. J gave up 10 bases and V 3 bases, and 8 bases lay outside the gene matches. Germline assignment: CDR1 MNHNS and CDR2 SASEGT. This CDR3 comprises 14 residues. CDR3 bases: TGTGCCAGCAGTGAGGACAGGGCGGAGGGCGAGCAGTTCTTC. This gives the protein CASSEDRAEGEQFF.

This sequence joins TRBV6-1 and TRBJ2-1; D may be TRBD2 (6 bases). The CDR3 loop spans 13 amino acids. The V gene lost 5 bases and the J gene lost 5 bases, with 10 bases spanning the gap. Germline loops: CDR1 MNHNS, CDR2 SASEGT. The CDR3 reads CASSPGEHNEQFF. The CDR3 coding sequence is TGTGCCAGCAGTCCGGGGGAGCACAATGAGCAGTTCTTC.

The gene calls are TRBV11-1 and TRBJ1-5; tentatively, D is TRBD1 (6 bases). The V gene's germline CDR1 is SGHAT and CDR2 FQDESV (reference sequence). Trimming stripped 10 bases from V and 5 bases from J, with 18 bases between. CDR3 length: 14 residues. This chain's CDR3 is CATSPRGWDQPQHF. The CDR3 DNA sequence: TGTGCCACCAGTCCCAGGGGCTGGGATCAGCCCCAGCATTTT. The full variable domain, in which reference TRBV11-1 and TRBJ1-5 provide the parts outside the CDR3, is EAEVAQSPRYKITEKSQAVAFWCDPISGHATLYWYRQILGQGPELLVQFQDESVVDDSQLPKDRFSAERLKGVDSTLKIQPAELGDSAMYLCATSPRGWDQPQHFGDGTRLSIL.